The rows below give T cell receptor beta chains drawn from one sample of a study of cytomegalovirus exposure and HLA in healthy donors. Assay used: immunoSEQ multiplex PCR; TCRdb lists only in-frame clones, some missing. There are about 200,000 clones in the sample; approximately 78% occur only once, and approximately 14% lies in the top ten. Sample: PBMCs. These TCRs come from a woman aged 30 to 39 in good health and CMV-seropositive. CDR3s include the opening cysteine and the closing phenylalanine or tryptophan. Where a row states a size, it is once, few, many or the class of an expanded clone; other rows omit it.

J,size,V,CDR3
TRBJ1-1,once,TRBV4-1,CASSQDDRLNTEAFF
TRBJ1-5,.,TRBV28,CASSLFREDQPQHF
TRBJ2-2,few,TRBV11-1,CASSLVGSGTNTGELFF
TRBJ1-2,.,TRBV27,CASTLPRVYYGYTF
TRBJ2-1,.,TRBV6-4,CASSDQPGQHEQFF
TRBJ2-7,.,TRBV5-1,CASSSGAGGNEQYF
TRBJ1-5,.,TRBV28,CASSLPERYQPQHF
TRBJ2-7,.,TRBV11-3,CASSLTAYEQYF
TRBJ1-1,few,TRBV6-5,CASMPGQGGTGAFF
TRBJ2-3,.,TRBV5-1,CASSGGLAGAPDTQYF
TRBJ2-1,.,TRBV2,CATLPRGRNEQFF
TRBJ2-7,.,TRBV28,CASSLGASGINEQYF
TRBJ2-1,few,TRBV7-9,CASSLGLAGGRNEQFF
TRBJ2-2,.,TRBV6-1,CATAGAGPSGELFF
TRBJ2-3,.,TRBV27,CASSHPPGTSGDTQYF
TRBJ2-5,.,TRBV2,CASSPVQETQYF
TRBJ1-2,few,TRBV19,CASSMTVGGGYTF
TRBJ2-7,.,TRBV5-1,CASSLDRDEQYF
TRBJ1-5,.,TRBV28,CASSHREGNQPQHF
TRBJ1-6,.,TRBV7-2,CASSNSFNSPLHF
TRBJ1-2,.,TRBV19,CASSLGTGRGYGYTF
TRBJ1-1,.,TRBV30,CAWSALFPDRAMAEAFF
TRBJ2-1,.,TRBV7-9,CASSRGASGHEQFF
TRBJ1-2,.,TRBV30,CAGNRGTKGYTF
TRBJ2-7,.,TRBV30,CAWVLAGGPYEQYF
TRBJ1-2,.,TRBV6-5,CASSYSQGPNYGYTF
TRBJ2-5,once,TRBV2,CASSEWRGFETQYF
TRBJ1-1,.,TRBV6-5,CASRRGTEAFF
TRBJ2-6,once,TRBV4-3,CASSQQTPGSGANVLTF
TRBJ2-1,.,TRBV7-6,CASSLAEDSYNEQFF
TRBJ2-4,.,TRBV19,CASSSRGTSQYF
TRBJ2-7,.,TRBV7-8,CASSLGSGALEQYF
TRBJ1-1,.,TRBV2,CASTTGHVWDTEAFF
TRBJ2-5,.,TRBV7-9,CASSLFRVEETQYF
TRBJ2-3,.,TRBV12-2,CASRSEITTDTQYF
TRBJ2-5,.,TRBV9,CASSRGLGGTQYF
TRBJ1-4,.,TRBV7-2,CASSRTSGNEKLFF
TRBJ1-4,.,TRBV28,CATLTVVNEKLFF
TRBJ2-7,.,TRBV5-1,CASSLVGTGVEEQYF
TRBJ2-5,.,TRBV27,CASSQDREETQYF
TRBJ2-7,.,TRBV5-1,CASSLDRKLYEQYF
TRBJ1-2,.,TRBV27,CPQGSYGYTF